This T cell receptor (beta chain) was found in a study of T cell changes during pregnancy in multiple sclerosis. The germline V gene encodes CDR1 SNHLY and CDR2 FYNNEI. Trimming took 1 base from V and 4 from J, leaving 7 bases between them. The CDR3 covers 14 residues. Using immunoSEQ multiplex PCR, the repertoire was profiled, and TCRdb retains in-frame clones only, with some absent. Of just under 65,000 clones in the sample, over 95% were seen once. This chain connects TRBV2 to TRBJ1-4; no clear D gene. The sequence was obtained from a female donor with multiple sclerosis, enrolled in a pregnancy study. The specimen comprised CD8+ T cells from peripheral blood mononuclear cells, sampled after pregnancy. In DNA, the CDR3 is TGTGCCAGCAGTGAAGACAGTAATAATGAAAAACTGTTTTTT. Its translation: CASSEDSNNEKLFF.